The 19 T cell receptor beta chains below come from one sample, sequenced in a study of identical twins. TCRdb fed the 5' RACE reads into MiXCR, producing one record per CDR3 protein. The profile shows around 650,000 distinct CDR3 sequences, roughly 7.1% of them singletons. These same data were also listed under a study on yellow fever vaccine responses in identical twins.

The sample taken for sequencing was PBMCs. These receptors were collected from a woman aged 18-29 years in good health.

This clonotype was counted ten times or more. The chain joins TRBV12-3 or TRBV12-4 to TRBJ1-1, with D possibly being TRBD1 (6 bases). With 2 bases removed from V and 1 base from J, the gap between germline ends came to 11 bases. The CDR3 sequence is 15 residues long. The CDR3 reads CASSLRGGKNTEAFF. The CDR3 DNA sequence: TGTGCCAGCAGTTTAAGGGGGGGGAAGAACACTGAAGCTTTCTTT.

V and J are TRBV4-1 and TRBJ2-7, with 8 bases that match TRBD1. Germline CDR1 MGHRA, CDR2 YSYEKL. The CDR3 has 16 amino acids. V lost 1 base, J lost 6 bases, and 11 bases stayed unmatched. Here the CDR3 reads CASSQGRVQGVLEQYF. The CDR3 DNA follows: TGCGCCAGCAGCCAAGGCCGGGTACAGGGGGTCCTCGAGCAGTACTTC.

The chain has TRBV20-1 and TRBJ1-4, with a tentative D call TRBD1 (5 bases). With 6 bases removed from V and 2 bases from J, the gap between germline ends came to 10 bases. This CDR3 contains 13 residues. The V gene's germline CDR1 is DFQATT and CDR2 SNEGSKA (reference sequence). In DNA form, the CDR3 reads TGCAGTGCAAACAGGTTTACTAATGAAAAACTGTTTTTT. Its protein is CSANRFTNEKLFF.

The chain uses TRBV5-6 and TRBJ2-3; D uncertain. Germline values: CDR1 SGHDT, CDR2 YYEEEE. V gave up 6 bases and J gave up 4 bases, with 9 bases separating them. The CDR3 loop spans 12 amino acids. The DNA for the CDR3 is TGTGCCAGCAACCTGGCCCCAGATACGCAGTATTTT. It encodes CASNLAPDTQYF.

The chain combines TRBV12-3 or TRBV12-4 with TRBJ2-1; no firm D call. Trimming took off 3 bases at V and 2 bases at J, with 5 bases between the two ends. This CDR3 contains 13 residues. The CDR3 DNA follows: TGTGCCAGCAGTTTCTCAACCTACAATGAGCAGTTCTTC. Translated, it gives CASSFSTYNEQFF.

This clonotype has just a few counts. The chain employs TRBV5-1 and TRBJ2-5; 14 nucleotides line up with TRBD2. CDR1 and CDR2 from the germline V gene are SGHRS and YFSETQ. J gave up 4 bases and V 4 bases, and 3 bases lay outside the gene matches. CDR3 size: 15 residues. The CDR3 DNA follows: TGCGCCAGCAGCCCGGGACTAGCGGGGGCAGAGACCCAGTACTTC. Translated, it gives CASSPGLAGAETQYF.

In its sample, this clonotype was seen many times. The chain links TRBV10-3 to TRBJ2-3; TRBD2 is a possible D gene (5 bases). Trimming cost V 10 bases and J 5 bases, with 16 bases left between them. Germline CDR1 is ENHRY and CDR2 is SYGVKD. This CDR3 has 13 residues. The CDR3 DNA reads TGTGCCAGTACGGATCGAGAGGGAGATACGCAGTATTTT. Encoded protein: CASTDREGDTQYF.

This clonotype turned up a few times. This chain connects TRBV20-1 to TRBJ2-7; the D gene is possibly TRBD2 (5 bases). Trimming removed 6 bases at V and 3 bases at J, with 30 bases between. The CDR3 is 18 amino acids. Per germline, CDR1 DFQATT and CDR2 SNEGSKA (reference sequence). As DNA, the CDR3 is TGCAGTGCCCTGGTTCCGGGGTACCAACACCGTGCCGACTACGAGCAGTACGTC. Protein product: CSALVPGYQHRADYEQYV.

J is TRBJ1-3 and V is TRBV18; tentative D call: TRBD1 (6 bases). This CDR3 contains 16 residues. Looked up from germline, CDR1 is KGHSH and CDR2 is LQKENI. Trimming stripped 7 bases from V and 5 bases from J, with 21 bases between. The CDR3 DNA is TGTGCCAGCTTTAGCCCCAGGACAGCGAGTAGAAACACCATATATTTT. This codes for CASFSPRTASRNTIYF. The whole variable domain, filled in from reference TRBV18 and TRBJ1-3, reads NAGVMQNPRHLVRRRGQEARLRCSPMKGHSHVYWYRQLPEEGLKFMVYLQKENIIDESGMPKERFSAEFPKEGPSILRIQQVVRGDSAAYFCASFSPRTASRNTIYFGEGSWLTVV.

This clonotype occurred many times. The chain employs TRBV5-5 and TRBJ2-7; maybe TRBD1 (6 bases). The germline V and J ends were trimmed by 1 base and 0 bases, with 8 bases remaining between them. CDR3 length: 14 amino acids. Per the germline V gene, CDR1 is SGHKS and CDR2 is YYEKEE (reference sequence). CDR3 amino acids: CASSLTGTSYEQYV. CDR3 DNA sequence: TGTGCCAGCAGCTTGACAGGGACCTCCTACGAGCAGTACGTC.

The sample holds a few counts of this clonotype. V gene TRBV7-9 combines with J gene TRBJ2-7, with D hard to call. CDR1 is SEHNR and CDR2 is FQNEAQ in the germline V gene (reference sequence). Trimming removed 3 bases at V and 6 bases at J, with 15 bases between. The CDR3 totals 14 residues. The CDR3 loop is CASSFQASGLEQYF. CDR3 DNA: TGTGCCAGCAGCTTCCAAGCTTCGGGTCTCGAGCAGTACTTC. The whole variable domain, remainder taken from reference TRBV7-9 and TRBJ2-7, is DTGVSQNPRHKITKRGQNVTFRCDPISEHNRLYWYRQTLGQGPEFLTYFQNEAQLEKSRLLSDRFSAERPKGSFSTLEIQRTEQGDSAMYLCASSFQASGLEQYFGPGTRLTVT.

The genes are TRBV12-3 or TRBV12-4 and TRBJ2-1, with D unresolved. CDR3 length equals 15 residues. Deletions cut 2 bases from V and 8 bases from J, with 16 bases between. For the CDR3, the DNA is TGTGCCAGCAGTTTAAGCCGTGGTAGCATTTATGAGCAGTTCTTC. This sequence encodes CASSLSRGSIYEQFF.

This clonotype was observed many times. J is TRBJ2-3 and V is TRBV24-1, with D tentatively TRBD2 (5 bases). The germline CDR1 and CDR2 sequences are KGHDR and SFDVKD. The CDR3 loop spans 14 amino acids. Trimming left V 8 bases short and J 8 bases short, with 19 bases between. The CDR3: CATKGTTGSATQYF. The CDR3, as DNA: TGTGCCACCAAAGGAACTACGGGAAGCGCTACGCAGTATTTT.

In this sample, this clonotype turned up a few times. V and J are TRBV10-1 and TRBJ2-2; D unresolved. Germline V gene data show CDR1 as WNHNN and CDR2 as SYGVQD (reference sequence). There are 13 residues in the CDR3. V lost 6 bases and J 2 bases, leaving 7 bases between the germline ends. CDR3 in amino acids: CASSADNTGELFF. The CDR3 DNA reads TGCGCCAGCAGCGCAGATAACACCGGGGAGCTGTTTTTT.

This clonotype was found many times. The CDR3 nucleotides read TGCGCCAGCAGCCAAGCCCGGGGGGGCCTTATCTCCAGGGAGCTGTTTTTT. Translated: CASSQARGGLISRELFF. The chain is built from TRBV4-1 and TRBJ2-2; 8 bases align to TRBD2. Germline V gives CDR1 MGHRA, CDR2 YSYEKL. V shed 1 base, J shed 9 bases, and the junction held 13 bases outside the gene matches. This CDR3 region has 17 residues.

In its sample, this clonotype was seen many times. The chain is built from TRBV28 and TRBJ1-1; D uncertain. The CDR3 has 11 residues. In germline, CDR1 is MDHEN, CDR2 SYDVKM. V shed 6 bases and J shed 5 bases, with 7 bases lying between them. DNA for the CDR3: TGTGCCAGCAGCCCTGGGACTGAAGCTTTCTTT. Its protein is CASSPGTEAFF.

V usage is TRBV6-1 and J usage is TRBJ2-7, with 11 bases matching TRBD1. The length of the CDR3 is 14 residues. Germline trimming cut 7 bases from V and 4 bases from J; bases unmatched to any gene: 6. Germline V CDR1 and CDR2: MNHNS, SASEGT. CDR3 in amino acids: CASKPGQGVYEQYF. The CDR3 DNA sequence: TGTGCCAGCAAGCCGGGACAGGGGGTTTACGAGCAGTACTTC.

V and J are TRBV7-6 and TRBJ2-7, with 9 nucleotides matching TRBD1. Germline V gene sequence: CDR1 SGHVS, CDR2 FNYEAQ. The length of the CDR3 is 13 residues. Trimming at V came to 2 bases and at J to 5 bases, leaving 1 base not matched to a gene. In nucleotides, the CDR3 is TGTGCCAGCAGCTTAACAGGGGGCGACGAGCAGTACTTC. Residues: CASSLTGGDEQYF.

This clonotype was seen more than once but under ten times. The CDR3 coding sequence is TGCGCCAGCAGCCAAGCTTGGGTAACCACTGAAGCTTTCTTT. This encodes CASSQAWVTTEAFF. This chain connects TRBV4-1 to TRBJ1-1; D is uncertain. CDR1 and CDR2 from the germline V gene are MGHRA and YSYEKL. CDR3 length: 14 amino acids. V was cut by 1 base and J by 4 bases, with 10 bases left in between.